The rows below give T cell receptor beta chains drawn from one sample of a study of immune evolution from preneoplasia to lung adenocarcinoma. The repertoire was sequenced with immunoSEQ multiplex PCR; TCRdb's copy has only in-frame clones and lacks some. Here the sample spans some 10,000 clones, 70% to 90% being singletons. What was sequenced was FFPE invasive lung adenocarcinoma tissue. These receptors were taken from a person in their 70s with invasive lung adenocarcinoma. Each CDR3 is given with its conserved first and last residue. The order of the fields is J gene, V gene, CDR3 protein.

TRBJ2-1 TRBV30 CAFQGRSYNEQFF
TRBJ1-2 TRBV30 CAWTLTGGAEGYTF
TRBJ1-5 TRBV28 CASSLRGRVYQPQHF
TRBJ1-4 TRBV7-9 CASSSNSATNEKLFF
TRBJ2-3 TRBV29-1 CSVGLAGTDTQYF
TRBJ2-7 TRBV2 CASSWTGVLEQYF
TRBJ2-7 TRBV28 CASSSIGLSQEQYF
TRBJ1-4 TRBV7-2 CASSQGQPGEKLFF
TRBJ2-7 TRBV29-1 CSVRGTGLYEQYF
TRBJ1-3 TRBV27 CASSQRQGFSGNTIYF
TRBJ2-5 TRBV7-6 CASSLGNQETQYF
TRBJ1-2 TRBV6-1 CASTRDRVDGYTF
TRBJ2-6 TRBV29-1 CSVENGTSGSGANVLTF
TRBJ2-5 TRBV7-2 CASSNLATKGTQYF
TRBJ2-1 TRBV25-1 CASSLNEQFF
TRBJ1-2 TRBV20-1 CSAKFGRETSF
TRBJ2-3 TRBV2 CARGGGSGSDTQYF
TRBJ2-1 TRBV9 CASSVGTSGHNEQFF
TRBJ2-3 TRBV29-1 CSVEDGVQTQYF
TRBJ2-1 TRBV18 CASSPGTWEQFF
TRBJ1-4 TRBV15 CATSVDAANEKLFF
TRBJ2-1 TRBV6-4 CASSQEVAGYNEQFF
TRBJ2-3 TRBV14 CASSQEAGTYTDTQYF
TRBJ1-1 TRBV7-9 CAIQGALTEAFF
TRBJ1-4 TRBV2 CASSEPYGRGGKLFF
TRBJ1-4 TRBV29-1 CSVEDPTGETNEKLFF
TRBJ2-5 TRBV5-8 CASSSQPPGETQYF
TRBJ1-2 TRBV6-4 CASSDPGLAPF
TRBJ2-1 TRBV19 CASSRTSGSREQFF
TRBJ1-1 TRBV6-1 CASQEFSEAFF
TRBJ1-1 TRBV28 CASSGRTGSYAFF
TRBJ2-7 TRBV4-1 CASSPYLSGTSDEQYF
TRBJ1-2 TRBV6-1 CASTLTGGSSKGYTF
TRBJ2-2 TRBV13 CASSRAGIAGVTGELFF
TRBJ2-2 TRBV28 CASLTANTGELFF